This T cell receptor beta chain was captured by sequencing in a study of T cells in localized non-small cell lung cancer. This clone is large (0.1 to 1%) by share. Produced via immunoSEQ multiplex PCR; TCRdb's table is partial and in-frame only. The sample has roughly 1,600 clones, approximately 30% seen once. This TCR was sampled from an older female donor with stage I lung adenocarcinoma. The sequences come from normal lung tissue next to the tumor, collected before any cancer treatment.

The CDR3 DNA is TGTGCCAGCAGCCGAAATAGCGGGAGCACAGATACGCAGTATTTT. Protein sequence: CASSRNSGSTDTQYF. The genes are TRBV11-3 and TRBJ2-3; TRBD2 matches 7 bases. Per the germline V gene, CDR1 is SGHNT and CDR2 is YENEEA. The CDR3 length is 15 residues. The junction had 5 bases not matched to a gene; V was cut back by 5 bases and J by 0 bases.